The 20 T cell receptor beta chains in this list originate from one sample, sequenced in a study of TIL therapy for anti-PD-1-resistant metastatic lung cancer (dated by TCRdb to the early 2020s). The time point label of this sample denotes: pre-treatment sample, taken before nivolumab and TIL therapy. Excised metastases, mostly pleural nodules or supraclavicular lymph nodes, were used as baseline tumor samples and were taken from the same resection from which TIL were grown. TCR beta CDR3 regions were amplified from genomic DNA by bias-controlled multiplex PCR with the immunoSEQ v3 hsTCRB kit. The immuneACCESS repertoire file appears here via TCRdb, limited to in-frame rearrangements. These files lack a portion of the clones; in checked studies, under half of the deficit traces to unresolved V genes, and the cause of the others is not known. The sample yields about 100,000 clones; about three fifths were counted once. The ten largest account for approximately 11% of the sample.

This specimen consisted of tumor tissue, obtained at baseline. These receptors all come from a person aged 25-85 years with non-small cell lung cancer.

This clone has a single count. The genes are TRBV6-5 and TRBJ1-2; 11 bases match TRBD1. Germline loops: CDR1 MNHEY, CDR2 SVGAGI. This CDR3 comprises 14 residues. Trimming took 7 bases from V and 3 from J; bases not matched to a gene: 4. CDR3 nucleotide sequence: TGTGCCAGCACGGACAGGGGGCGTTACTATGGCTACACCTTC. Amino acids: CASTDRGRYYGYTF.

The CDR3 reads CASSLTSAGGPPEQFF. In DNA form, the CDR3 reads TGTGCCAGCAGTTTAACCTCTGCGGGGGGGCCCCCTGAGCAGTTCTTC. The rearrangement links TRBV28 to TRBJ2-1; 9 bases match TRBD2. This CDR3 comprises 16 residues. In germline, CDR1 is MDHEN, CDR2 SYDVKM. V gave up 2 bases and J gave up 9 bases; unmatched junction bases: 11.

The chain links TRBV5-5 to TRBJ2-1, with D possibly being TRBD1 or TRBD2 (5 bases each). The CDR3 loop spans 17 amino acids. Germline V CDR1 and CDR2: SGHKS, YYEKEE (reference sequence). Trimming removed 1 base from V and 0 bases from J, with 14 bases in between. The CDR3 spells CASSLSGRVSSYNEQFF. DNA of the CDR3: TGTGCCAGCAGCTTGTCGGGGCGGGTGAGCTCCTACAATGAGCAGTTCTTC.

The J gene is TRBJ2-7, the V gene TRBV3-1 (or the pseudogene TRBV3-2); D not certain. Trimming cost V 2 bases and J 2 bases, with 7 bases left between them. CDR1 is LGHDT and CDR2 is YNNKEL in the germline V gene (reference sequence). CDR3 length: 13 residues. The DNA of the CDR3 is TGTGCCAGCAGCCAAAGACTCGCCTACGAGCAGTACTTC. Translated, it gives CASSQRLAYEQYF.

This clone is a singleton in its sample. The rearrangement links TRBV5-1 to TRBJ1-6, with D perhaps matching TRBD1 (6 bases). The germline CDR1 and CDR2 sequences are SGHRS and YFSETQ. V was cut by 0 bases and J by 6 bases, with 13 bases left in between. The CDR3 contains 16 residues. CDR3 nucleotide sequence: TGCGCCAGCAGCTTGGGTCCGGGGGGCTTTAATTCACCCCTCCACTTT. Protein sequence: CASSLGPGGFNSPLHF.

This chain uses TRBV29-1 with TRBJ2-1; D uncertain. Trimming took 4 bases from V and 9 from J, leaving 7 bases between them. CDR1 and CDR2 (germline): SQVTM, ANQGSEA. This CDR3 has 10 amino acids. The CDR3 here is CSVADLEQFF. In nucleotides, the CDR3 is TGCAGCGTTGCAGACCTTGAGCAGTTCTTC.

By sample share, this clone is large. The chain joins TRBV19 to TRBJ1-1, with 8 positions matching TRBD1. V dropped 5 bases and J dropped 4; count of bases not matched to a gene: 9. The germline V gene has CDR1 LNHDA and CDR2 SQIVND (reference sequence). The length of the CDR3 is 15 residues. The CDR3 protein is CASSLRTGLSTEAFF. The CDR3 region has the DNA TGTGCCAGTAGTCTTCGGACAGGGCTGAGCACTGAAGCTTTCTTT.

A word on this clone: Different DNA sequences within this sample yield the same CDR3. As DNA, the CDR3 is TGTGCCAGCAGTCGGGGACAGGGATTCTACGAGCAGTACTTC. Protein product: CASSRGQGFYEQYF. The chain carries TRBV27 and TRBJ2-7, with 9 bases lining up with TRBD1. This CDR3 contains 14 residues. The J segment lost 3 bases and the V segment lost 5 bases, leaving 5 bases of the junction unmatched. Per the germline V gene, CDR1 is MNHEY and CDR2 is SMNVEV (reference sequence).

The CDR3 region is CASSQDRDQGPQHF. CDR3 nucleotide sequence: TGTGCCAGCAGCCAAGACAGGGACCAAGGGCCCCAGCATTTT. The V call is TRBV7-2, the J call TRBJ1-5, with 7 bases that match TRBD1. This CDR3 comprises 14 residues. The V and J ends lost 5 bases and 9 bases, in that order; junction bases with no gene match: 10. Per the germline V gene, CDR1 is SGHTA and CDR2 is FQGNSA.

The chain uses TRBV10-3 and TRBJ1-2; D is perhaps TRBD1 (5 bases). The CDR3 extends over 14 amino acids. The V gene's germline CDR1 is ENHRY and CDR2 SYGVKD. Trimming stripped 0 bases from V and 2 bases from J, with 7 bases between. CDR3 nucleotides: TGTGCCATCAGTGAGTCGGGGGGGAACTATGGCTACACCTTC. The encoded protein is CAISESGGNYGYTF.

The CDR3, as DNA: TGTGCCACCAGTGCAAGTGGTCGGGGACAGGGAGGCGGCTACACCTTC. The encoded protein is CATSASGRGQGGGYTF. V usage is TRBV24-1 and J usage is TRBJ1-2; 9 bases line up with TRBD1. Germline V CDR1 and CDR2: KGHDR, SFDVKD. Germline trimming cut 5 bases from V and 8 bases from J; bases unmatched to any gene: 14. The CDR3 runs to 16 residues.

The genes are TRBV7-3 and TRBJ2-3; TRBD2 matches 15 bases. Germline lookup yields CDR1 SGHTA and CDR2 FQGTGA. This CDR3 region has 16 residues. The trim removed 5 bases at V and 5 bases at J, leaving 5 bases unmatched. The CDR3 loop reads CASSPGLAGGGDTQYF. CDR3 DNA: TGTGCCAGCAGCCCCGGACTAGCGGGAGGGGGAGATACGCAGTATTTT.

This clone has just a few counts. The J gene is TRBJ1-1, the V gene TRBV11-2; D not certain. The CDR3 spans 14 residues. Germline assignment: CDR1 SGHAT and CDR2 FQNNGV. Trimming removed 5 bases from V and 0 bases from J, with 10 bases in between. CDR3 in amino acids: CASSVGPLNTEAFF. The CDR3 bases are TGTGCCAGCAGCGTTGGTCCATTGAACACTGAAGCTTTCTTT. The full variable domain, its missing parts supplied by reference TRBV11-2 and TRBJ1-1, is EAGVAQSPRYKIIEKRQSVAFWCNPISGHATLYWYQQILGQGPKLLIQFQNNGVVDDSQLPKDRFSAERLKGVDSTLKIQPAKLEDSAVYLCASSVGPLNTEAFFGQGTRLTVV.

This chain uses TRBV19 with TRBJ2-7; no clear D gene. In germline, CDR1 is LNHDA, CDR2 SQIVND (reference sequence). The CDR3 is made up of 11 amino acids. V was pared by 4 bases and J by 3 bases, with 4 bases between. DNA of the CDR3: TGTGCCAGTAGTAACAGCTACGAGCAGTACTTC. Amino acid sequence: CASSNSYEQYF.

The table lists this clone with a count of one. The V call is TRBV7-2, the J call TRBJ2-2; perhaps TRBD2 as D (5 bases). The CDR3 is 14 residues long. V was pared by 5 bases and J by 4 bases, with 11 bases between. CDR1 is SGHTA, CDR2 FQGNSA, per germline. The CDR3 loop is CASSPAAPTGELFF. The CDR3 nucleotides read TGTGCCAGCAGCCCAGCGGCCCCCACCGGGGAGCTGTTTTTT.

This rearrangement joins TRBV27 to TRBJ2-3, with D perhaps assigned TRBD1 or TRBD2 (6 bases each). Germline CDR1 reads MNHEY; CDR2 reads SMNVEV (reference sequence). The V end was cut by 3 bases, the J end by 6 bases, with 22 bases between. This CDR3 spans 17 amino acids. As DNA, the CDR3 is TGTGCCAGCAGTTTCGCACCGGGACAAAAGGGGGGTGATACGCAGTATTTT. Its translation is CASSFAPGQKGGDTQYF.

The gene calls are TRBV28 and TRBJ1-1; no definite D call. CDR1 and CDR2 from the germline V gene are MDHEN and SYDVKM. With 9 bases removed from V and 5 bases from J, the gap between germline ends came to 19 bases. CDR3 length: 14 amino acids. This chain's CDR3 is CASNPQWRATEAFF. DNA for the CDR3: TGTGCCAGTAATCCTCAATGGAGGGCTACTGAAGCTTTCTTT.

This clone was observed a few times. The genes are TRBV30 and TRBJ2-7, with D perhaps given as TRBD1 or TRBD2 (6 bases each). The V gene's germline CDR1 is GTSNPN and CDR2 SVGIG (reference sequence). This CDR3 has 14 residues. With 7 bases removed from V and 4 bases from J, the gap between germline ends came to 20 bases. The CDR3 DNA follows: TGTGCCTCCAGGGTAGGGCAGGGGAGGTACGAGCAGTACTTC. Protein: CASRVGQGRYEQYF.

A few counts support this clone. This chain links TRBV5-6 with TRBJ1-4; 9 positions match TRBD1. From germline, CDR1 is SGHDT and CDR2 YYEEEE. Losses at the gene ends were 2 bases for V and 6 bases for J; bases not matched to a gene: 2. The CDR3 runs to 14 residues. This CDR3 reads CASSFTGGDEKLFF. The CDR3 DNA sequence: TGTGCCAGCAGCTTCACAGGGGGCGATGAAAAACTGTTTTTT.

This clone was seen once. V gene TRBV6-1 combines with J gene TRBJ1-2; unclear D gene. This CDR3 has 15 residues. V dropped 0 bases and J dropped 7 bases, with 15 bases sitting between them. The germline gives CDR1 MNHNS, CDR2 SASEGT. The CDR3 coding sequence is TGTGCCAGCAGTGAAGCGGGGATCGAGGGTGTTGGCTACACCTTC. This sequence encodes CASSEAGIEGVGYTF.